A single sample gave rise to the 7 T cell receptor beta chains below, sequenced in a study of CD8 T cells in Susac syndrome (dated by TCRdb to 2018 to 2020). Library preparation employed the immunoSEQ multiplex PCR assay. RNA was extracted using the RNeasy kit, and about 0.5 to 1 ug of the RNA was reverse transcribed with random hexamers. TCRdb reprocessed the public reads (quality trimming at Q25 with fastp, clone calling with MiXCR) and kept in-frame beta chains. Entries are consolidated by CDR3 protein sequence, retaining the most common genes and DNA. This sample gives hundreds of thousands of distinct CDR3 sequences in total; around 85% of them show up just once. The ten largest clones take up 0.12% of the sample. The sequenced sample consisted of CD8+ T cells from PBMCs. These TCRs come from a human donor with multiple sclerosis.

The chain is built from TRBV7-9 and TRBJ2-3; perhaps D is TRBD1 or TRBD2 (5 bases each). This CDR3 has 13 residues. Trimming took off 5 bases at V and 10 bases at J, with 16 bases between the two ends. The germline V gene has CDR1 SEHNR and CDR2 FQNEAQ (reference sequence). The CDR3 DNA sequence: TGTGCCAGCAGCAGAGGTTGGGGGAGAGCGCAGTATTTT. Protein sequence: CASSRGWGRAQYF.

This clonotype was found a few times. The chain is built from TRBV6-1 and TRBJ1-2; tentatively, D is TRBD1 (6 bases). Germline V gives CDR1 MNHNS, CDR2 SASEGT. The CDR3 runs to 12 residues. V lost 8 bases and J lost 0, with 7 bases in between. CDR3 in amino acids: CASWTANYGYTF. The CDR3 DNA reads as TGTGCCAGCTGGACAGCTAACTATGGCTACACCTTC.

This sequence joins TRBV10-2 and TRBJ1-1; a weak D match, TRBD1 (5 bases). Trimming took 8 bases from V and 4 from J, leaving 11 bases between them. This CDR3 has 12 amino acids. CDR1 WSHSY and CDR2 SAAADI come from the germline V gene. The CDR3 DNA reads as TGCGCCAGCCTCTCCGGGGCCACTGAAGCTTTCTTT. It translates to CASLSGATEAFF.

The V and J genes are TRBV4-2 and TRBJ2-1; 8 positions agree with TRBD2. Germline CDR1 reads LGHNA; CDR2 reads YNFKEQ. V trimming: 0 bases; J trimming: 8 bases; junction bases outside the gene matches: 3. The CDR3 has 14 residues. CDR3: CASSQDGGGDEQFF. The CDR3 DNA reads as TGTGCCAGCAGCCAAGACGGGGGGGGCGATGAGCAGTTCTTC.

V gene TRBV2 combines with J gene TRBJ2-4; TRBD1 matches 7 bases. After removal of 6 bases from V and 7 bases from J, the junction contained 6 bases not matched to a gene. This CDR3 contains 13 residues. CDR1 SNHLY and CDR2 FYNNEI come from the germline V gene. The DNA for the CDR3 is TGTGCCAGCAGAACGACAGGGCAGAACATTCAGTACTTC. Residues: CASRTTGQNIQYF.

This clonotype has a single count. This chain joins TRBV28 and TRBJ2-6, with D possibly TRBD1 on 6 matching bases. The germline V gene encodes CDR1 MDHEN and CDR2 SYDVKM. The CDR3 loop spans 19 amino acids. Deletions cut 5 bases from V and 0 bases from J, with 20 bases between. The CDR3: CASSKTTGFSSSGANVLTF. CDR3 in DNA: TGTGCCAGCAGTAAAACGACAGGTTTCTCTAGCTCTGGGGCCAACGTCCTGACTTTC.

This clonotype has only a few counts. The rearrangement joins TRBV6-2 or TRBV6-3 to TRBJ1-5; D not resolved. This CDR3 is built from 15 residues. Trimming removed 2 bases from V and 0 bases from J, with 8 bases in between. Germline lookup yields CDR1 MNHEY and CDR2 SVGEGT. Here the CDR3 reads CASSYLADSNQPQHF. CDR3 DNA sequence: TGTGCCAGCAGTTACCTGGCCGATAGCAATCAGCCCCAGCATTTT.